This TCR beta chain was recorded in a study of T cells in localized non-small cell lung cancer. Study observations and caveats: The greatest T cell clonality was found in uninvolved adjacent lung (higher than in tumor). The study linked higher blood T cell density to longer overall survival. Adjacent lung held a median around 56 of the top 100 tumor clones.

Germline loops: CDR1 MDHEN, CDR2 SYDVKM. The CDR3 has 12 residues. The V end was cut by 7 bases, the J end by 1 base, with 7 bases between. Profiled with immunoSEQ multiplex PCR; TCRdb holds only in-frame clones, not every one. This sample carries 2,100 or so clones, around 39% of them seen once, and the ten largest clones take 9.5%. This clone was observed once. The antigen is not known. The TCR originated in a male donor aged 60 or over with stage II squamous cell lung carcinoma. The chain uses TRBV28 and TRBJ1-1; D gene ambiguous. The material sequenced was lung tumor tissue, taken before any cancer treatment. The DNA for the CDR3 is TGTGCCAGCAAAACGGGGAACACTGAAGCTTTCTTT. Protein product: CASKTGNTEAFF.